These 28 T cell receptor beta chains originate from one sample sequenced in a study of T cells in Graves' hyperthyroidism and ophthalmopathy. Amplified regions were TCR beta CDR3 sequences from RNA transcripts. The HTBI primer set served for first-round RT-PCR of the TCR CDR3. TCRdb independently ran MiXCR on the multiplex PCR reads; one entry per CDR3 protein. In the table there are around 720,000 distinct CDR3 sequences, just over 35% of which are singletons. Sequenced input: blood. The receptors here all came from a woman in her 40s with Graves' hyperthyroidism.

This clonotype has just a few counts. The CDR3 coding sequence is TGTGCCACCAGCCCGGGCCAGGGGGCGGGTCAGCCCCAGCATTTT. It codes for CATSPGQGAGQPQHF. The chain combines TRBV24-1 with TRBJ1-5, with 8 bases matching TRBD1. The CDR3 has 15 amino acids. CDR1 KGHDR and CDR2 SFDVKD come from the germline V gene. The V and J ends lost 7 bases and 6 bases, in that order; junction bases with no gene match: 10.

This clonotype has at least ten counts. V gene TRBV6-5 combines with J gene TRBJ1-1, with TRBD1 as a possible D gene (6 bases). V dropped 3 bases and J dropped 1 base, with 15 bases sitting between them. The germline CDR1 and CDR2 sequences are MNHEY and SVGAGI. This CDR3 is built from 16 residues. CDR3 nucleotide sequence: TGTGCCAGCAGTTATGGGGGGGCGGTTTGGAACACTGAAGCTTTCTTT. It specifies CASSYGGAVWNTEAFF.

The table lists this clonotype with many counts. The rearrangement uses TRBV9 and TRBJ1-1; 9 bases align to TRBD1. V lost 4 bases and J lost 8; bases outside the gene matches: 6. This CDR3 spans 13 amino acids. Germline CDR1 SGDLS, CDR2 YYNGEE. Here the CDR3 reads CASSSPGQGEAFF. Written as DNA, the CDR3 is TGTGCCAGCAGCTCCCCGGGACAGGGCGAAGCTTTCTTT.

About this clonotype itself: A much larger clonotype is one base distant, so this may be a read error. The rearrangement joins TRBV6-1 to TRBJ2-7; 10 nucleotides align to TRBD1. The CDR3 sequence is 14 residues long. Looked up from germline, CDR1 is MNHNS and CDR2 is SASEGT. The CDR3 loop is CASRTGTGVYGQYF. CDR3 coding DNA: TGTGCCAGCAGAACCGGGACAGGGGTCTACGGGCAGTACTTC.

The rearrangement joins TRBV11-2 to TRBJ2-7; D possibly matches TRBD1 or TRBD2 (5 bases each). This CDR3 comprises 15 residues. V lost 5 bases and J 2 bases, leaving 16 bases between the germline ends. Germline V gene sequence: CDR1 SGHAT, CDR2 FQNNGV. CDR3: CASSLIRDGTYEQYF. CDR3 bases: TGTGCCAGCAGCCTAATCCGGGACGGAACCTACGAGCAGTACTTC.

The rearrangement joins TRBV19 to TRBJ1-2; the D is unclear. Trimming pared 9 bases from V and 1 base from J, leaving 15 bases between. This CDR3 is built from 14 residues. Germline V CDR1 and CDR2: LNHDA, SQIVND (reference sequence). The CDR3 DNA reads TGTGCCAGCAGAGAAGGGCGCCTTAACTATGGCTACACCTTC. Protein: CASREGRLNYGYTF.

Ten or more counts support this clonotype. J is TRBJ2-1 and V is TRBV2; no clear D gene. The CDR3 is 13 amino acids. In germline, CDR1 is SNHLY, CDR2 FYNNEI. V was trimmed by 1 base and J by 6 bases, leaving 7 bases between them. The CDR3, as DNA: TGTGCCAGCAGTGAAGGTGAGACCAATGAGCAGTTCTTC. This sequence encodes CASSEGETNEQFF.

A word on this clonotype: Because it lacks the conserved phenylalanine or tryptophan at the end, this CDR3 is likely a read error. The V and J genes are TRBV19 and TRBJ2-5; D perhaps matches TRBD2 (6 bases). The V end lost 0 bases, the J end lost 4 bases, and 15 bases lay between the germline ends. The CDR3 is made up of 16 amino acids. The germline V gene encodes CDR1 LNHDA and CDR2 SQIVND (reference sequence). CDR3 bases: TGTGCCAGTAGTATAGATCCGGGAGCATGGGGAGAGACCCAGTACTCC. It translates to CASSIDPGAWGETQYS.

This clonotype appeared a few times. The chain employs TRBV24-1 and TRBJ2-3; D is unresolved. Trimming left V 3 bases short and J 5 bases short, with 11 bases between. Germline CDR1 is KGHDR and CDR2 is SFDVKD. This CDR3 region has 14 residues. The CDR3 protein is CATSDVDAVDTQYF. For the CDR3, the DNA is TGTGCCACCAGTGATGTGGACGCAGTAGATACGCAGTATTTT.

There are many counts of this clonotype. The chain has TRBV7-2 and TRBJ1-1; 8 bases match TRBD1. Trimming removed 4 bases from V and 3 bases from J; junction bases left unmatched: 1. The CDR3 runs to 13 residues. CDR1 and CDR2 from the germline V gene are SGHTA and FQGNSA. CDR3 residues: CASSSDRDTEAFF. The CDR3 nucleotides are TGTGCCAGCAGCTCGGACAGGGACACTGAAGCTTTCTTT.

The V call is TRBV6-5, the J call TRBJ1-3; unclear D gene. The CDR3 is 15 amino acids. CDR1 MNHEY and CDR2 SVGAGI come from the germline V gene. Deletions cut 5 bases from V and 4 bases from J, with 15 bases between. The DNA for the CDR3 is TGTGCCAGCAGTGAAGGCGGCAGCGTCGGAAACACCATATATTTT. It codes for CASSEGGSVGNTIYF.

At least ten counts were recorded for this clonotype. V gene TRBV4-1 combines with J gene TRBJ1-2; D is ambiguous. The CDR3 covers 14 residues. V dropped 4 bases and J dropped 4 bases, with 13 bases sitting between them. CDR1 MGHRA and CDR2 YSYEKL come from the germline V gene. The CDR3 spells CASSLTDGFYGYTF. CDR3 DNA: TGCGCCAGCAGCCTTACGGACGGATTCTATGGCTACACCTTC.

This clonotype was recorded many times. The chain has TRBV10-3 and TRBJ1-2; D is unclear. V shed 0 bases and J shed 8 bases, with 16 bases lying between them. The CDR3 totals 15 residues. The germline V gene has CDR1 ENHRY and CDR2 SYGVKD. CDR3 coding DNA: TGTGCCATCAGTGAGTCGATAGGGTCCTCAGAAGGCTACACCTTC. This translates into CAISESIGSSEGYTF.

The CDR3 region is CASSPLGYPPLHF. The CDR3, as DNA: TGTGCCAGCAGCCCATTGGGGTATCCACCCCTCCACTTT. The chain employs TRBV7-2 and TRBJ1-6, with no clear D. CDR1 and CDR2 (germline): SGHTA, FQGNSA. V lost 5 bases to trimming and J lost 11 bases, with 13 bases between them. The CDR3 runs 13 residues.

The chain recombines TRBV7-2 with TRBJ2-6; D remains ambiguous. The V and J ends lost 5 bases and 0 bases respectively, with 14 bases between them. Germline V gene sequence: CDR1 SGHTA, CDR2 FQGNSA. The CDR3 totals 17 residues. DNA of the CDR3: TGTGCCAGCAGCCAAGCCTCCTGGATCTCTGGGGCCAACGTCCTGACTTTC. Translation gives CASSQASWISGANVLTF.

This clonotype was seen only a few times. The CDR3 nucleotides read TGTGCCAGCAGCTTAAGGGATATCCAGTACTTC. Its translation is CASSLRDIQYF. This chain links TRBV7-9 with TRBJ2-5; no firm D call. The CDR3 has 11 amino acids. Germline CDR1 and CDR2: SEHNR and FQNEAQ (reference sequence). The V end lost 2 bases, the J end lost 10 bases, and 8 bases lay between the germline ends.

The chain joins TRBV28 to TRBJ1-2; possibly TRBD1 for D (5 bases). This CDR3 comprises 14 residues. V lost 5 bases and J lost 3, with 13 bases in between. Germline-derived CDR1 and CDR2 are MDHEN and SYDVKM. The CDR3 here is CASSPGPGYYGYTF. The DNA for the CDR3 is TGTGCCAGCAGTCCGGGACCAGGGTACTATGGCTACACCTTC.

The CDR3 DNA reads as TGTGCCACCAGTGACGTCGGGCAGGGGGCGAACAATGAGCAGTTCTTC. Its protein product is CATSDVGQGANNEQFF. The rearrangement uses TRBV24-1 and TRBJ2-1; 8 bases are a match to TRBD1. The CDR3 is made up of 16 amino acids. Germline V gene data show CDR1 as KGHDR and CDR2 as SFDVKD. J lost 5 bases, V lost 4 bases, and 9 bases had no gene match.

In nucleotides, the CDR3 is TGTGCCAGCAGCCCGGGGCAGGGACAAGAAAAACTGTTTTTT. Its protein product is CASSPGQGQEKLFF. The chain links TRBV9 to TRBJ1-4, with D possibly matching TRBD1 (6 bases). This CDR3 spans 14 amino acids. Germline V gene sequence: CDR1 SGDLS, CDR2 YYNGEE. V was clipped by 4 bases and J by 8 bases, with 15 bases between them.

The chain couples TRBV25-1 to TRBJ2-3; 8 bases fit TRBD2. J lost 6 bases, V lost 6 bases, and 8 bases had no gene match. This CDR3 contains 14 residues. Germline V gene data show CDR1 as MGHDK and CDR2 as SYGVNS. CDR3 loop: CASSLQASGDTQYF. CDR3 DNA sequence: TGTGCCAGCAGCCTACAGGCTAGCGGGGATACGCAGTATTTT. Supplemented by reference TRBV25-1 and TRBJ2-3, the full variable domain reads EADIYQTPRYLVIGTGKKITLECSQTMGHDKMYWYQQDPGMELHLIHYSYGVNSTEKGDLSSESTVSRIRTEHFPLTLESARPSHTSQYLCASSLQASGDTQYFGPGTRLTVL.

This sequence joins TRBV5-4 and TRBJ2-7; 8 positions match TRBD1. V shed 2 bases, J shed 3 bases, and the junction held 4 bases outside the gene matches. This CDR3 is 14 amino acids long. Looked up from germline, CDR1 is SGHNT and CDR2 is YYREEE (reference sequence). The CDR3 DNA follows: TGTGCCAGCAGCTTTGAAGACAGGGGCTACGAGCAGTACTTC. Its protein is CASSFEDRGYEQYF.

This sequence joins TRBV5-1 and TRBJ1-2; the D is unclear. The CDR3 contains 14 residues. Trimming cost V 4 bases and J 2 bases, with 12 bases left between them. Germline V gene lookup returns CDR1 SGHRS and CDR2 YFSETQ. The CDR3 region is CASSPEGDNYGYTF. The CDR3 region has the DNA TGCGCCAGCAGCCCGGAAGGAGACAACTATGGCTACACCTTC.

This clonotype was seen a handful of times. This chain uses TRBV10-3 with TRBJ2-2, with 7 bases lining up with TRBD2. This CDR3 spans 16 amino acids. Trimming at V came to 2 bases and at J to 5 bases, leaving 8 bases not matched to a gene. CDR1 ENHRY and CDR2 SYGVKD come from the germline V gene. The CDR3 reads CAISEKVDGGTGELFF. The CDR3 region has the DNA TGTGCCATCAGTGAGAAAGTGGACGGGGGGACCGGGGAGCTGTTTTTT.

This chain joins TRBV12-3 or TRBV12-4 and TRBJ1-2; D is unclear. V was shortened by 1 base and J by 1 base, with 10 bases between the two germline ends. The CDR3 consists of 15 residues. The CDR3 protein is CASSLEGISNYGYTF. CDR3 nucleotides: TGTGCCAGCAGTTTAGAAGGCATAAGTAACTATGGCTACACCTTC.

V gene TRBV29-1 combines with J gene TRBJ1-4, with TRBD1 matching over 11 bases. This CDR3 has 13 residues. Germline V CDR1 and CDR2: SQVTM, ANQGSEA. V lost 7 bases to trimming and J lost 8 bases; unmatched junction nucleotides: 6. The CDR3 DNA reads TGCAGCGCCGGACAGGGGGCGGAAGAAAAACTGTTTTTT. Translated, it gives CSAGQGAEEKLFF.

With regard to this clonotype: This may stem from a read error, because a much larger clone lies one nucleotide away. The V gene is TRBV20-1, the J gene TRBJ1-6; D is uncertain. Germline-derived CDR1 and CDR2 are DFQATT and SNEGSKA (reference sequence). The CDR3 is 15 amino acids. Trimming shortened V by 8 bases and J by 6 bases, and 20 bases separated the two germline ends. The CDR3 DNA sequence: TGCAGTCCCCGGGTCGACGCCGAAGTTAATTCACCCCTCCACTTT. Translating it yields CSPRVDAEVNSPLHF.

Concerning this clonotype itself: A much larger clone differs from this one at a single base, so this may be a read error. This rearrangement joins TRBV10-3 to TRBJ1-5; D call uncertain. CDR3 length: 13 residues. Trimming removed 2 bases at V and 9 bases at J, with 11 bases between. The germline V gene has CDR1 ENHRY and CDR2 SYGVKD. In DNA, the CDR3 is TGTGCCATCAGTGAGGTGCCTCCGCGGCCCCAGCATTTT. Protein product: CAISEVPPRPQHF.

With respect to this clonotype: This may stem from a read error, because a much larger clone lies one nucleotide away. The rearrangement links TRBV7-2 to TRBJ2-2, with TRBD1 identical over 8 bases. The CDR3 is made up of 15 amino acids. Germline assignment: CDR1 SGHTA and CDR2 FQGNSA. The CDR3 reads CASSLPRGQIGELLF. In DNA, the CDR3 is TGTGCCAGCAGCTTACCCAGGGGGCAGATCGGGGAGCTGCTTTTT.